Here is one TCR beta chain with its context. The target antigen is unknown. This specimen comes from a study of T cell responses to AZD1222 COVID-19 vaccine. The study, taken as a whole, reports: Repertoire samples came only from after the peak T cell response.

The CDR3 totals 17 residues. Per germline, CDR1 MNHEY and CDR2 SVGEGT. J lost 6 bases, V lost 5 bases, and 15 bases had no gene match. Libraries were prepared by immunoSEQ multiplex PCR; TCRdb keeps only in-frame clonotypes and omits some of them. The sample lists roughly 130,000 clones; more than 85% were seen once. Sequencing was performed on peripheral blood, taken on day 0 of AZD1222 vaccination. The TCR sequence derives from an adult in good health. The chain is built from TRBV6-2 or TRBV6-3 and TRBJ2-7; 11 bases map to TRBD1. The CDR3 bases are TGTGCCAGCAGTCGCCGGGACAGGGGGACCCGATACGGCGAGCAGTACTTC. Translation: CASSRRDRGTRYGEQYF.